Following are 9 T cell receptor beta chains from one sample sequenced in a study of control samples from healthy donors and cancer patients. Repertoires were generated with immunoSEQ multiplex PCR, while TCRdb's copy carries only in-frame clones and drops some. This table has around 140,000 clones, nearly 90% appearing once. The sample taken for sequencing was PBMCs. The receptors originated from a middle-aged man with head and neck cancer.

The CDR3 DNA follows: TGTGCCAGCAGCATAGGACAGAAGATGAACACTGAAGCTTTCTTT. Translated: CASSIGQKMNTEAFF. This chain joins TRBV5-5 and TRBJ1-1; a possible D gene is TRBD1 (6 bases). The germline V and J ends were trimmed by 4 bases and 0 bases, with 13 bases remaining between them. This CDR3 region has 15 residues. The germline CDR1 and CDR2 sequences are SGHKS and YYEKEE (reference sequence).

The chain links TRBV7-6 to TRBJ1-2; D possibly corresponds to TRBD1 (6 bases). The CDR3 is made up of 15 amino acids. Germline V gene data show CDR1 as SGHVS and CDR2 as FNYEAQ. V was pared by 11 bases and J by 2 bases, with 21 bases between. The CDR3 is CAVKEALTGNYGYTF. CDR3 nucleotides: TGTGCCGTCAAGGAAGCCTTGACAGGCAACTATGGCTACACCTTC. The full variable domain, with the rest looked up from reference TRBV7-6 and TRBJ1-2, is GAGVSQSPRYKVTKRGQDVALRCDPISGHVSLYWYRQALGQGPEFLTYFNYEAQQDKSGLPNDRFSAERPEGSISTLTIQRTEQRDSAMYRCAVKEALTGNYGYTFGSGTRLTVV.

The chain joins TRBV27 to TRBJ1-2; TRBD1 matches 9 bases. Trimming cost V 5 bases and J 5 bases; bases outside gene matches: 3. Germline V CDR1 and CDR2: MNHEY, SMNVEV (reference sequence). CDR3 size: 13 residues. The CDR3, as DNA: TGTGCCAGCAGTCTCGGACAGGGGTATGGCTACACCTTC. It codes for CASSLGQGYGYTF.

The CDR3 spells CAAKTGRSNYGYTF. CDR3 nucleotides: TGTGCCGCCAAGACAGGCCGTTCTAACTATGGCTACACCTTC. The V and J genes are TRBV27 and TRBJ1-2; tentatively, D is TRBD1 (6 bases). V was shortened by 11 bases and J by 0 bases, with 16 bases between the two germline ends. Germline V gene data show CDR1 as MNHEY and CDR2 as SMNVEV (reference sequence). The CDR3 has 14 amino acids.

V gene TRBV6-5 combines with J gene TRBJ1-5; 10 bases are a match to TRBD1. The CDR3 runs 15 residues. Trimming removed 7 bases from V and 4 bases from J; junction bases left unmatched: 7. Germline-derived CDR1 and CDR2 are MNHEY and SVGAGI. As DNA, the CDR3 is TGTGCCAGCAACAGTCCGGGACAGGGGAATCAGCCCCAGCATTTT. Translated: CASNSPGQGNQPQHF.

This chain links TRBV5-1 with TRBJ1-2, with D tentatively TRBD1 (5 bases). In germline, CDR1 is SGHRS, CDR2 YFSETQ. The CDR3 is 12 amino acids. V lost 5 bases and J lost 3, with 8 bases in between. DNA of the CDR3: TGCGCCAGCAGAACGGGGGACTATGGCTACACCTTC. Its translation is CASRTGDYGYTF.

CDR3 sequence reads: CASSKKITGAEAFF. CDR3 in DNA: TGTGCCAGCAGTAAAAAAATTACAGGGGCGGAAGCTTTCTTT. V gene TRBV9 combines with J gene TRBJ1-1; 7 positions agree with TRBD1. The length of the CDR3 is 14 residues. Germline-derived CDR1 and CDR2 are SGDLS and YYNGEE. With V trimmed by 5 bases and J by 8 bases, 12 bases remained unmatched.

This clone was seen a single time. The V call is TRBV9, the J call TRBJ1-2; 9 positions match TRBD1. The germline V gene has CDR1 SGDLS and CDR2 YYNGEE. Losses at the gene ends were 4 bases for V and 4 bases for J; bases not matched to a gene: 8. CDR3 length: 15 residues. The CDR3 nucleotides read TGTGCCAGCAGCTTCCGGGACAGGGCCTCCTATGGCTACACCTTC. It yields the protein CASSFRDRASYGYTF.

This clone was seen just once. The CDR3 nucleotides are TGTGCCACCAGTGAAAGGACACCATACAATCAGCCCCAGCATTTT. This gives the protein CATSERTPYNQPQHF. V and J are TRBV24-1 and TRBJ1-5; possible D gene TRBD1, 5 bases. Trimming cost V 4 bases and J 3 bases, with 12 bases left between them. There are 15 residues in the CDR3. CDR1 is KGHDR and CDR2 is SFDVKD in the germline V gene.